These 19 T cell receptor beta chains share one sample of origin, sequenced in a study of blood T cell repertoires in COVID-19. The repertoire was sequenced with immunoSEQ multiplex PCR; TCRdb's copy has only in-frame clones and lacks some. The repertoire holds around 150,000 clones, just under 80% seen once, with about 15% in the top ten. The sequenced sample consisted of peripheral blood. The origin of the receptors is a woman older than 75 with acute or convalescent COVID-19.

J is TRBJ1-2 and V is TRBV4-1, with 12 bases lining up with TRBD1. CDR1 and CDR2 (germline): MGHRA, YSYEKL. With 5 bases clipped from V and 7 bases from J, the junction kept 8 bases outside the gene matches. The CDR3 extends over 15 amino acids. In DNA, the CDR3 is TGCGCCAGCAGCTTAACCGGGACAGGGGGCGGTGGCTACACCTTC. It yields the protein CASSLTGTGGGGYTF.

The chain combines TRBV18 with TRBJ2-3, with TRBD2 matching 14 bases. Trimming took 3 bases from V and 2 from J; bases not matched to a gene: 7. There are 18 residues in the CDR3. The germline gives CDR1 KGHSH, CDR2 LQKENI. CDR3 protein: CASSPGTSGSRITDTQYF. CDR3 nucleotide sequence: TGTGCCAGCTCACCCGGGACTAGCGGGAGCCGGATCACAGATACGCAGTATTTT.

V usage is TRBV18 and J usage is TRBJ2-5; 10 nucleotides line up with TRBD2. CDR1 is KGHSH and CDR2 is LQKENI in the germline V gene. With V trimmed by 3 bases and J by 5 bases, 15 bases remained unmatched. The CDR3 extends over 18 amino acids. The DNA of the CDR3 is TGTGCCAGCTCACCCACGCCCCAATCTAGCGGGAGAGTGGAGACCCAGTACTTC. Its translation is CASSPTPQSSGRVETQYF.

The rearrangement joins TRBV2 to TRBJ1-1; maybe TRBD1 (5 bases). V was cut by 3 bases and J by 6 bases, with 11 bases left in between. CDR1 and CDR2 (germline): SNHLY, FYNNEI. The CDR3 totals 13 residues. DNA of the CDR3: TGTGCCAGCAGTGAGGAGGGGTTGGCTGAAGCTTTCTTT. Translation: CASSEEGLAEAFF.

The rearrangement uses TRBV27 and TRBJ1-2, with D maybe TRBD1 (5 bases). This CDR3 has 16 amino acids. Trimming removed 3 bases at V and 2 bases at J, with 16 bases between. Germline lookup yields CDR1 MNHEY and CDR2 SMNVEV (reference sequence). Written as DNA, the CDR3 is TGTGCCAGCAGTTTTAGGCTGGGGGGTCTCAACTATGGCTACACCTTC. It yields the protein CASSFRLGGLNYGYTF.

J is TRBJ2-3 and V is TRBV5-1, with 13 bases fitting TRBD2. Trimming removed 4 bases from V and 8 bases from J; junction bases left unmatched: 10. This CDR3 has 16 amino acids. Germline CDR1 SGHRS, CDR2 YFSETQ. The CDR3 sequence: CASSPRTSGRGGTQYF. Here the CDR3 DNA reads TGCGCCAGCAGCCCTCGGACTAGCGGGAGAGGGGGTACGCAGTATTTT.

The chain uses TRBV3-1 (or the pseudogene TRBV3-2) and TRBJ2-2, with D perhaps matching TRBD2 (6 bases). This CDR3 contains 17 residues. The germline V gene has CDR1 LGHDT and CDR2 YNNKEL (reference sequence). With 6 bases removed from V and 6 bases from J, the gap between germline ends came to 23 bases. For the CDR3, the DNA is TGTGCCAGCAGACCCACCATTGGGCAGGGAGGTTCCGGGGAGCTGTTTTTT. Its translation: CASRPTIGQGGSGELFF.

V and J are TRBV27 and TRBJ2-3; 10 bases map to TRBD1. The CDR3 is 13 residues long. Germline lookup yields CDR1 MNHEY and CDR2 SMNVEV (reference sequence). V shed 6 bases, J shed 5 bases, and the junction held 2 bases outside the gene matches. The chain's CDR3 is CASRGQGGDTQYF. In DNA, the CDR3 is TGTGCCAGCAGAGGACAGGGGGGAGATACGCAGTATTTT.

This clone has more than one count but fewer than ten. The V call is TRBV11-3, the J call TRBJ2-4, with D possibly TRBD1 on 5 matching bases. CDR1 SGHNT and CDR2 YENEEA come from the germline V gene. V lost 1 base, J lost 1 base, and 11 bases lay in between. The CDR3 is made up of 16 amino acids. In DNA, the CDR3 is TGTGCCAGCAGCTTAGGAGGCCAGGGCGCCAAAAACATTCAGTACTTC. Protein product: CASSLGGQGAKNIQYF.

The chain combines TRBV5-1 with TRBJ1-4; D perhaps matches TRBD1 (6 bases). Trimming took 4 bases from V and 1 from J, leaving 11 bases between them. CDR3 length: 15 amino acids. Per germline, CDR1 SGHRS and CDR2 YFSETQ. This CDR3 reads CASSEGTLTNEKLFF. In nucleotides, the CDR3 is TGCGCCAGCAGCGAGGGGACACTAACTAATGAAAAACTGTTTTTT.

J is TRBJ2-7 and V is TRBV12-3 or TRBV12-4; D remains unclear. CDR3 length equals 12 residues. V was clipped by 6 bases and J by 3 bases, with 9 bases between them. Here the CDR3 DNA reads TGTGCCAGCAGCCTTTCTTTCTACGAGCAGTACTTC. Translating it yields CASSLSFYEQYF.

Written as DNA, the CDR3 is TGTGCCAGCAGTCCCTGGGACAGAACAAACACTGAAGCTTTCTTT. It encodes CASSPWDRTNTEAFF. The rearrangement uses TRBV27 and TRBJ1-1, with 7 bases aligning to TRBD1. Germline V gene data show CDR1 as MNHEY and CDR2 as SMNVEV (reference sequence). This CDR3 spans 15 amino acids. Trimming at V came to 5 bases and at J to 2 bases, leaving 8 bases not matched to a gene.

This clone was observed a handful of times. The chain is built from TRBV7-8 and TRBJ1-2; 7 nucleotides line up with TRBD1. The length of the CDR3 is 16 residues. The ends lost 5 bases at V and 1 base at J; junction bases unmatched: 10. Germline loops: CDR1 SGHVS, CDR2 FQNEAQ. In DNA form, the CDR3 reads TGTGCCAGCAGCATAAAGACAGGGAGAGATAACTATGGCTACACCTTC. Its translation is CASSIKTGRDNYGYTF.

This clone was seen many times. The chain employs TRBV7-9 and TRBJ2-1; D may be TRBD2 (7 bases). Looked up from germline, CDR1 is SEHNR and CDR2 is FQNEAQ (reference sequence). The CDR3 totals 18 residues. Trimming shortened V by 5 bases and J by 4 bases, and 24 bases separated the two germline ends. Here the CDR3 DNA reads TGTGCCAGCAGCCCCTTCGCGAGGGGGGGGAATTCATACAATGAGCAGTTCTTC. Amino acids: CASSPFARGGNSYNEQFF.

This chain joins TRBV11-2 and TRBJ2-5, with TRBD1 matching 8 bases. Germline loops: CDR1 SGHAT, CDR2 FQNNGV. V was clipped by 5 bases and J by 3 bases; unmatched bases: 5. The CDR3 runs 14 residues. CDR3 bases: TGTGCCAGCAGCCACAGGGGGAGAGAAGAGACCCAGTACTTC. Residues: CASSHRGREETQYF.

J is TRBJ2-5 and V is TRBV4-1; D is perhaps TRBD2 (5 bases). This CDR3 contains 14 residues. CDR1 is MGHRA, CDR2 YSYEKL, per germline. Trimming stripped 5 bases from V and 1 base from J, with 11 bases between. CDR3 sequence (DNA): TGCGCCAGCAGCTACGCGGACTTCCAAGAGACCCAGTACTTC. It is translated as CASSYADFQETQYF.

The chain employs TRBV7-9 and TRBJ2-5; D is undetermined. V lost 5 bases, J lost 5 bases, and 9 bases lay in between. Per the germline V gene, CDR1 is SEHNR and CDR2 is FQNEAQ (reference sequence). The CDR3 loop spans 12 amino acids. This CDR3 is CASSDAGETQYF. CDR3 DNA: TGTGCCAGCAGCGATGCCGGGGAGACCCAGTACTTC.

The CDR3 protein is CASSSRVVGANVLTF. As DNA, the CDR3 is TGTGCCAGCAGTTCGCGGGTAGTTGGGGCCAACGTCCTGACTTTC. V usage is TRBV6-6 and J usage is TRBJ2-6; maybe TRBD2 (5 bases). Germline CDR1 MNHNY, CDR2 SVGAGI (reference sequence). The CDR3 contains 15 residues. V was shortened by 4 bases and J by 3 bases, with 10 bases between the two germline ends.

This clone was counted a few times. The identical CDR3 is also encoded by other nucleotide sequences in the sample. DNA of the CDR3: TGTGCCAGTAGTCAACAGGGGAATCAGCCCCAGCATTTT. Its translation: CASSQQGNQPQHF. The rearrangement joins TRBV19 to TRBJ1-5, with 7 bases that match TRBD1. V was clipped by 5 bases and J by 4 bases; unmatched bases: 2. Per the germline V gene, CDR1 is LNHDA and CDR2 is SQIVND (reference sequence). CDR3 length: 13 amino acids.